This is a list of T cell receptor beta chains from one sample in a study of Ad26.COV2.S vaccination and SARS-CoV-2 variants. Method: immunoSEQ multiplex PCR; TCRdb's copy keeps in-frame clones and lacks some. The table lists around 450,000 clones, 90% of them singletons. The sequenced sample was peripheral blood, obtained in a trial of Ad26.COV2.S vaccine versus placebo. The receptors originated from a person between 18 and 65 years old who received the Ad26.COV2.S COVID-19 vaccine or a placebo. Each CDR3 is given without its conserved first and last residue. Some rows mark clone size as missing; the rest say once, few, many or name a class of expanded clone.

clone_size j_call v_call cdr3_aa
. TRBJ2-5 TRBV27 ASSPLGSGVETQY
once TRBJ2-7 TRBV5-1 ASSFLVQGSEQY
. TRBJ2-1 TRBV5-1 ASSLRRASGSSDEQF
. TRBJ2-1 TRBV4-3 TSSQVKSPGTGSWEQF
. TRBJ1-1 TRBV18 ASSPGGDTEAF
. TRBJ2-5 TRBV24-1 ATSAGTGQIQETQY
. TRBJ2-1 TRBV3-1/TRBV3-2 ASSLGVDEQF
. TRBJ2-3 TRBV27 ASSSAAQRLGDTQY
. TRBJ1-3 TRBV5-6 ASSYTGSGNTIY
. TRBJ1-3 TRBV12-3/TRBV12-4 ASGINAGNTIY
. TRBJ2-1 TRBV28 ASGGGPTVGYNEQF
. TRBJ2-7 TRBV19 ASSIGGLRERNEQY
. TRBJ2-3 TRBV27 ASSTQFTDTQY
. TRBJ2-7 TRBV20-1 SARGRASAGDEQY
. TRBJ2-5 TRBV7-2 ASSSRLAGVGGTQY
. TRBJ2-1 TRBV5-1 ASSLPSVYNEQF
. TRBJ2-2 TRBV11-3 ASSLDLGGGVTGELF
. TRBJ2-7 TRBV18 ASSPPDSYEQY
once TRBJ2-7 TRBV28 ASSLDRGGAYEQY
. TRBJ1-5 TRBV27 ASSPQALNNQPQH
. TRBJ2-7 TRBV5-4 ASSQGTSGRLSEQY
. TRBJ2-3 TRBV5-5 ASSPPGSTDTQY
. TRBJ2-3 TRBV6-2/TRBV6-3 ASSYSSGQGALSTDTQY
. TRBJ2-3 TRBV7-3 ASGQGDDTDTQY
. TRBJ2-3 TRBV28 ASKQSKGTRYTDTQY
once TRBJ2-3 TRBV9 ASSYTSGSADTQY
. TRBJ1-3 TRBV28 ASSFMGGGGNTIY
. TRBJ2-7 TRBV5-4 ASSSGSSANEQY
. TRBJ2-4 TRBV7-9 ASSARGGSALAKNIQY
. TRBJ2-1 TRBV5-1 ASSVGLAGVVYNEQF
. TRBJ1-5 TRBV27 ASSLGVGGNQPQH
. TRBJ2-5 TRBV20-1 SASLLSFQETQY
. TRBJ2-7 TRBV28 ASSSSGPRYEQY
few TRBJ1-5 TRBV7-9 ASSLDGQDSNQPQH
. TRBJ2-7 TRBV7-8 ASSLAAGYSYEQY
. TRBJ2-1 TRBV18 ASSPPPSVAGTRNEQF
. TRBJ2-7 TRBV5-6 ASSWGGEQY
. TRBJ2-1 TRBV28 ASGYRGPNNEQF
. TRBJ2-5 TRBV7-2 ASSKSGAGETQY
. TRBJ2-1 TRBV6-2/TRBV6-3 ASSYPAYNEQF
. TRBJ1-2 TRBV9 ASSVGTFGGYT
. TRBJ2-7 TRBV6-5 ASRREPEAGEQY
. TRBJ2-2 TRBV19 ASSIATGRTGELF
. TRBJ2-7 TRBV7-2 ASSLNGYEQY
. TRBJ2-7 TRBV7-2 ASGGLAGYEQY
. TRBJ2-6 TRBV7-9 ASSTTGARGVSGANALT
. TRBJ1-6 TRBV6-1 ASSEARQGPYSYNSPLH